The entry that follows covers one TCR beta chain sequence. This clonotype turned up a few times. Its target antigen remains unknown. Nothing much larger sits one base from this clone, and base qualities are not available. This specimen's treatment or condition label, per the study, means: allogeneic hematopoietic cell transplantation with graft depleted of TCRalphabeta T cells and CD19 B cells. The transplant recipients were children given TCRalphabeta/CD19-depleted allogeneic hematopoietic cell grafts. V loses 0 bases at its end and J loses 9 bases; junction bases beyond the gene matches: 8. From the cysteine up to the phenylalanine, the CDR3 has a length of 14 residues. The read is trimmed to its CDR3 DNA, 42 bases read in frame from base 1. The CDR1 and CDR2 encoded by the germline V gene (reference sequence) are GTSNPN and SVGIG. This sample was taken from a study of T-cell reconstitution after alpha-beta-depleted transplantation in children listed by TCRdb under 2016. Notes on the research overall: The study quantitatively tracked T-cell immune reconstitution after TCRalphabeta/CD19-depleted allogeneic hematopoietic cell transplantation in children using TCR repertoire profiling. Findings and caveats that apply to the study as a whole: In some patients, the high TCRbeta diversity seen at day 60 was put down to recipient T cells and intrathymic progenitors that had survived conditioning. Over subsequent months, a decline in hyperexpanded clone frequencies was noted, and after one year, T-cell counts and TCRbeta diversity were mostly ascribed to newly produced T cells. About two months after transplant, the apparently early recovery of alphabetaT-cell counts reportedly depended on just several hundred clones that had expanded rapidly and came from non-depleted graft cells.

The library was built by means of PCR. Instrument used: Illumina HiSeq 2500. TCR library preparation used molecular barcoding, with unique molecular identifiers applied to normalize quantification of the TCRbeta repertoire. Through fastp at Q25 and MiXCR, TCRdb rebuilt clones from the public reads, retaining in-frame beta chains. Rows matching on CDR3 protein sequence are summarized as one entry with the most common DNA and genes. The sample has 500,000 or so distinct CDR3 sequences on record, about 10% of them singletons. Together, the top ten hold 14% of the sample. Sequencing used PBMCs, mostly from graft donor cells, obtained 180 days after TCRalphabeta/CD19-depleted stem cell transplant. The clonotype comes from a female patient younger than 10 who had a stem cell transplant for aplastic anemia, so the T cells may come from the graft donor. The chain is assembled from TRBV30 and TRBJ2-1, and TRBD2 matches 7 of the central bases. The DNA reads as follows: TGTGCCTGGAGTGTACGCGGGAGTGTCTCTGAGCAGTTCTTC. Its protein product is CAWSVRGSVSEQFF.